The source of this TCR beta chain is a study of cytomegalovirus exposure and HLA in healthy donors. Study-wide points: A likely sequencing artifact accounted for one observed cluster of highly shared sequence variants. In a later analysis, the majority of CMV-associated beta chains seemingly showed HLA restriction. Later analysis identified a missense DCLRE1C variant that was linked to TCR beta V- and J-gene trimming.

On this clone itself: Antigen specificity is unknown.

PCR involved 60 Vbeta and 13 Jbeta primers. Under the authors' procedure: A follow-up analysis tallied approximately 85 million unique TCR beta chains, some 9.9 million shared. Clones were read by immunoSEQ multiplex PCR, and TCRdb kept only the in-frame ones, dropping some. From that table come the V and J calls and clone size; the DNA was used to work out D and trimming. The profile shows around 150,000 clones, roughly four fifths of them singletons. Germline CDR1 is MGHRA and CDR2 is YSYEKL. This CDR3 has 15 residues. Germline trimming cut 3 bases from V and 2 bases from J; bases unmatched to any gene: 4.

The chain is built from TRBV4-1 and TRBJ2-5; 9 bases map to TRBD1. This clonotype was obtained from a young man in good health and CMV-seronegative. The specimen was PBMCs. In DNA, the CDR3 is TGCGCCAGCAGCCATCCCGGACAGGGGCAAGAGACCCAGTACTTC. Translated, it gives CASSHPGQGQETQYF.